This TCR beta chain was sequenced in a study of CD8 T cells in Susac syndrome. Study-wide findings and caveats: Among active patients and in TEMRA cells, CD8+ clonal expansion in Susac reached its peak.

V dropped 4 bases and J dropped 10 bases, with 14 bases sitting between them. The CDR3 covers 14 residues. The germline V gene encodes CDR1 MGHRA and CDR2 YSYEKL. RNA was extracted with the RNeasy kit, and a quantity of roughly 0.45 to 1 ug was reverse transcribed using random hexamers. TCRdb re-derived calls from the immunoSEQ multiplex PCR reads in MiXCR, one entry per CDR3 protein. The sample lists some 120,000 distinct CDR3 sequences, about 95% occurring once. The diagnostic criteria were recently defined, and patients with Susac syndrome met them for definite or probable disease. Through negative isolation, CD4+ and CD8+ T cells were obtained, while TEMRA cells were enriched using FACS. With regard to this clonotype: Antigen specificity is unknown.

This receptor was taken from a human donor with Susac syndrome. The sequencing input was CD8+ T cells from PBMCs. The chain joins TRBV4-1 to TRBJ1-6, with D tentatively TRBD1 (5 bases). Here the CDR3 DNA reads TGCGCCAGCAGCCCCCGTGGAGGGGACTCACCCCTCCACTTT. Protein sequence: CASSPRGGDSPLHF.